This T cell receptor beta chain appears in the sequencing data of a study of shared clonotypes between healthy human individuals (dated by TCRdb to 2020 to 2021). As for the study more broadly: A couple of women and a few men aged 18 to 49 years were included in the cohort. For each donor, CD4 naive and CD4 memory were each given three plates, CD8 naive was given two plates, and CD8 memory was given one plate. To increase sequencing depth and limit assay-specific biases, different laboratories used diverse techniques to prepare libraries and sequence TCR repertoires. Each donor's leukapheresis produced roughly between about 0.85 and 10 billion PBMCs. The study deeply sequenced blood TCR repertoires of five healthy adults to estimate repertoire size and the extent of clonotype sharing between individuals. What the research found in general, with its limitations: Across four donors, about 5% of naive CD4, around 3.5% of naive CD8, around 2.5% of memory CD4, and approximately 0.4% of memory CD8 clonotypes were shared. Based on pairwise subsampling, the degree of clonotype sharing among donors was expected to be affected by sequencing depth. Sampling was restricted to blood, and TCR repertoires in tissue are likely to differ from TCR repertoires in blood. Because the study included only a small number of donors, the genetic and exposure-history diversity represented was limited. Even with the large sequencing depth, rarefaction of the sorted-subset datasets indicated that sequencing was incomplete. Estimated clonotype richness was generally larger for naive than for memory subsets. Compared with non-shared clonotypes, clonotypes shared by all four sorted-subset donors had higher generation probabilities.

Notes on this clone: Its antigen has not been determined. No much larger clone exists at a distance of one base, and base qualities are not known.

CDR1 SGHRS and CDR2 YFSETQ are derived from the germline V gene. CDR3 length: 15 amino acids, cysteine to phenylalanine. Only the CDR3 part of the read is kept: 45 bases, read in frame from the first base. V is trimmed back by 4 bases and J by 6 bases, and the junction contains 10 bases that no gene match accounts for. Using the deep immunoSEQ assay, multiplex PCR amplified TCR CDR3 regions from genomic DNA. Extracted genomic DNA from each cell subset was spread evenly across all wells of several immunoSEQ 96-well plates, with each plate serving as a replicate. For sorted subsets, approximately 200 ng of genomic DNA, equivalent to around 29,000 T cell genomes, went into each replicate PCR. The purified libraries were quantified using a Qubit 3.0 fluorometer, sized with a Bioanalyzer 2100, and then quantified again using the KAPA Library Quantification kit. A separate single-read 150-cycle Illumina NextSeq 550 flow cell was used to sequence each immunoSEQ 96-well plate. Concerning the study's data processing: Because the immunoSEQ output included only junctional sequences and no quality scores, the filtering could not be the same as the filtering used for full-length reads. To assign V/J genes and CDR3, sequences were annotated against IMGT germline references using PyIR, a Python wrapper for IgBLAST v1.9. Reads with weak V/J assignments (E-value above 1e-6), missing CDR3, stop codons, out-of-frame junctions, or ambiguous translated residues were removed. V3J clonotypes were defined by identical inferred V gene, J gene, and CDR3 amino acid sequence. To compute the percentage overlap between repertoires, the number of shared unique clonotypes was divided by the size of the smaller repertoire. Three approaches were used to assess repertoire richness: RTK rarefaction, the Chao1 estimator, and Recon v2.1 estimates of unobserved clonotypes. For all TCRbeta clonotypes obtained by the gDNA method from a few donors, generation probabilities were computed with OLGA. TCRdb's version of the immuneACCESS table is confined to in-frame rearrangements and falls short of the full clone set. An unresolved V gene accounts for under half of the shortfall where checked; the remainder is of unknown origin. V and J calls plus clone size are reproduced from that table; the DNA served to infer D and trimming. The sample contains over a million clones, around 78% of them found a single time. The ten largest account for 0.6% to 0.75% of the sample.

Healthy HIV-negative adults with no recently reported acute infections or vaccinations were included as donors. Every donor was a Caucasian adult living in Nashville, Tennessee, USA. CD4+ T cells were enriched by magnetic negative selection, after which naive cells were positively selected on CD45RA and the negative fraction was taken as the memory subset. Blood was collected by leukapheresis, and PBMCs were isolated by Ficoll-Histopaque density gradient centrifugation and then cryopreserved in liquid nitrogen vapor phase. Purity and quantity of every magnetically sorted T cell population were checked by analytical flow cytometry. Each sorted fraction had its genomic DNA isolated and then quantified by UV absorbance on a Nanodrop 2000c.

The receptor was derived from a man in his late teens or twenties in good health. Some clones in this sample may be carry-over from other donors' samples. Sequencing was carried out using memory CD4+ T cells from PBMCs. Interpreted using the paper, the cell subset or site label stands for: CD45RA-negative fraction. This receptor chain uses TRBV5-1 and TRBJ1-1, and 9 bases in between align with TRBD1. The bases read TGCGCCAGCAGCGCTACAGGGGGCATGGAGTCTGAAGCTTTCTTT. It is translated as CASSATGGMESEAFF.